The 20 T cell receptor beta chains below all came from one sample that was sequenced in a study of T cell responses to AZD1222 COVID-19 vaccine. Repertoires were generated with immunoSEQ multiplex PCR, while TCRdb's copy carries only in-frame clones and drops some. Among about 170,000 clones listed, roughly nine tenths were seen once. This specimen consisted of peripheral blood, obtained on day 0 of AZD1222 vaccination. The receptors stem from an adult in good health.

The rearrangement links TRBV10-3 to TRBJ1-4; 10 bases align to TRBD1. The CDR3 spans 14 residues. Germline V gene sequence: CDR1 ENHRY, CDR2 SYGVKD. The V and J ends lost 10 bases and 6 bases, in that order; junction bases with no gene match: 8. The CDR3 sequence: CASRDRGVDEKLFF. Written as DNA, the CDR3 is TGTGCCAGCCGGGACAGGGGTGTGGATGAAAAACTGTTTTTT.

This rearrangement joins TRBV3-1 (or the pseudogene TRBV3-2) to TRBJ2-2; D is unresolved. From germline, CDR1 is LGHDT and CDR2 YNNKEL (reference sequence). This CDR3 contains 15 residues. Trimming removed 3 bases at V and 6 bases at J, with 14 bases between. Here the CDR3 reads CASSQAAFGAGELFF. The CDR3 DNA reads TGTGCCAGCAGCCAGGCCGCTTTTGGCGCCGGGGAGCTGTTTTTT.

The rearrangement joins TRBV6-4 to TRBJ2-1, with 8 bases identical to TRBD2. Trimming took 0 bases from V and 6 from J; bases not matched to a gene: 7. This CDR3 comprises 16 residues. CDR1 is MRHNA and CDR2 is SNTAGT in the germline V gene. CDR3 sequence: CASSDSGRGAPNEQFF. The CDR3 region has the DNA TGTGCCAGCAGTGACTCAGGGCGGGGGGCTCCCAATGAGCAGTTCTTC.

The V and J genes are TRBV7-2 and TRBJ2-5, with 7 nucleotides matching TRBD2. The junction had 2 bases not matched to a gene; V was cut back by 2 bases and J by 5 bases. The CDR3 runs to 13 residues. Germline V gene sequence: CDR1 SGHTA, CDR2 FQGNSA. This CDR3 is CASSLTGGETQYF. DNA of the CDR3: TGTGCCAGCAGCTTAACCGGGGGGGAGACCCAGTACTTC.

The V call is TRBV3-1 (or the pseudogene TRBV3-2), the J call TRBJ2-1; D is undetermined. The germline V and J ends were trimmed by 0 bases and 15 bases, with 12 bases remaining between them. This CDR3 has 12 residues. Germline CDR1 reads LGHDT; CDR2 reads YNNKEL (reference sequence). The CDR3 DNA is TGTGCCAGCAGCCAAGAGACACAGCCCCCGTTCTTC. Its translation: CASSQETQPPFF.

The CDR3 spells CASSPTTLWEQYF. CDR3 DNA: TGTGCCAGCAGCCCGACGACATTGTGGGAGCAGTACTTC. V and J are TRBV7-9 and TRBJ2-7; no clear D gene. The CDR3 extends over 13 amino acids. The V gene's germline CDR1 is SEHNR and CDR2 FQNEAQ (reference sequence). V lost 5 bases to trimming and J lost 7 bases, with 15 bases between them. Together with reference TRBV7-9 and TRBJ2-7, the CDR3 gives the full variable domain: DTGVSQNPRHKITKRGQNVTFRCDPISEHNRLYWYRQTLGQGPEFLTYFQNEAQLEKSRLLSDRFSAERPKGSFSTLEIQRTEQGDSAMYLCASSPTTLWEQYFGPGTRLTVT.

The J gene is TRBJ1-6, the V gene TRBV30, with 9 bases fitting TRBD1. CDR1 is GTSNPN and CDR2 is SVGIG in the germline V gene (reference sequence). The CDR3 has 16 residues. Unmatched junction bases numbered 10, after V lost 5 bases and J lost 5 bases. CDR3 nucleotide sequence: TGTGCCTGGCAAATACAGGGGGCAAAGGATAATTCACCCCTCCACTTT. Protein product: CAWQIQGAKDNSPLHF. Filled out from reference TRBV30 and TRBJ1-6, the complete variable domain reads SQTIHQWPATLVQPVGSPLSLECTVEGTSNPNLYWYRQAAGRGLQLLFYSVGIGQISSEVPQNLSASRPQDRQFILSSKKLLLSDSGFYLCAWQIQGAKDNSPLHFGNGTRLTVT.

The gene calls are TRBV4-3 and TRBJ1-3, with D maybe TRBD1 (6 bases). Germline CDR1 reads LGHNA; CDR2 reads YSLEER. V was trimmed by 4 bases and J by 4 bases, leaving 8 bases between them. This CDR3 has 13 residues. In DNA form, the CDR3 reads TGCGCCAGCAGCCCCGGACAGGGAAACACCATATATTTT. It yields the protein CASSPGQGNTIYF.

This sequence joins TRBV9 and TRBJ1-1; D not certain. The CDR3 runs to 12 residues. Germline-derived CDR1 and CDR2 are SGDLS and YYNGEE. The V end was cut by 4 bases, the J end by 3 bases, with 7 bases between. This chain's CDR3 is CASSPTDTEAFF. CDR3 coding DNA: TGTGCCAGCAGCCCGACGGACACTGAAGCTTTCTTT.

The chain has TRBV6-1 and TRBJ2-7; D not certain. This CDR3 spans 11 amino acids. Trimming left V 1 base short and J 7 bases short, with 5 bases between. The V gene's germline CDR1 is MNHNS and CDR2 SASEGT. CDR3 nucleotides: TGTGCCAGCAGTGAAGGGTGGGAGCAGTACGTC. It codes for CASSEGWEQYV.

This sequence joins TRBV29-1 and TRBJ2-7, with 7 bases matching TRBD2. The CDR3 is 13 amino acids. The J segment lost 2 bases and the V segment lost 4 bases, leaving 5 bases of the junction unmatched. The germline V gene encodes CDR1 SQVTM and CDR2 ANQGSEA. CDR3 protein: CSVGAGVTYEQYF. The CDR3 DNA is TGCAGCGTTGGTGCGGGAGTCACCTACGAGCAGTACTTC.

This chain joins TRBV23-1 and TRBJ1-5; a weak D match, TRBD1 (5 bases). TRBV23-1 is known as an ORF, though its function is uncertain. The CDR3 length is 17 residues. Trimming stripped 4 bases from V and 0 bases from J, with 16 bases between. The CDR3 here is CASSRFGWGYSNQPQHF. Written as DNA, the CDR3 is TGCGCCAGCAGTCGTTTTGGGTGGGGGTATAGCAATCAGCCCCAGCATTTT.

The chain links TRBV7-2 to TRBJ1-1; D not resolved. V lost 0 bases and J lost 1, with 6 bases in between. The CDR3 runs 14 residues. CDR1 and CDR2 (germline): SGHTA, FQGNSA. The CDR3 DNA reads TGTGCCAGCAGCTTAGCCGGTCAGAACACTGAAGCTTTCTTT. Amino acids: CASSLAGQNTEAFF.

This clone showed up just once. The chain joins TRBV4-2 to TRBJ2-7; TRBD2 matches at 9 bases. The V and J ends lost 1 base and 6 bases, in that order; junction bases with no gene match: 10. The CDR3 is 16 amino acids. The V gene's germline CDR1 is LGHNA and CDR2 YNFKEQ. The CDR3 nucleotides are TGTGCCAGCAGCCAAGGGTCCCTAGCGGGGACCTCCGAGCAGTACTTC. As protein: CASSQGSLAGTSEQYF.

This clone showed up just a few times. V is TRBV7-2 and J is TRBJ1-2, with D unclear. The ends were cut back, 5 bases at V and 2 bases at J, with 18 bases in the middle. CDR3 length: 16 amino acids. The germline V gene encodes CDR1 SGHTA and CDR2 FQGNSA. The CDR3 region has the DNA TGTGCCAGCAGCCAAACCTTCGCGACGGGGAACTATGGCTACACCTTC. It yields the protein CASSQTFATGNYGYTF.

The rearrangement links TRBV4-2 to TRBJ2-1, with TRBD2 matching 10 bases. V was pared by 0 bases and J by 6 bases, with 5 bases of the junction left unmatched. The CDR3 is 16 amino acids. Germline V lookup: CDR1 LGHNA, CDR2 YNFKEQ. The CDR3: CASSQDPVAGGNEQFF. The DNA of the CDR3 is TGTGCCAGCAGCCAAGATCCGGTAGCGGGGGGCAATGAGCAGTTCTTC.

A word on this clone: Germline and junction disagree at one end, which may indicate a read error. The CDR3 sequence: CACSERGGLETQYF. The CDR3 DNA sequence: TGTGCCTGCAGCGAGCGGGGGGGCCTAGAGACCCAGTACTTC. The chain joins TRBV2 to TRBJ2-5; 10 bases agree with TRBD2. Germline loops: CDR1 SNHLY, CDR2 FYNNEI. The CDR3 contains 14 residues.

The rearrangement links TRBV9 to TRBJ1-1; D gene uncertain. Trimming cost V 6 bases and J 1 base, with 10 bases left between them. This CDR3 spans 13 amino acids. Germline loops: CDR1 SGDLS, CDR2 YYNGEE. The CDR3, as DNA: TGTGCCAGCATATCCAGAGAGAACACTGAAGCTTTCTTT. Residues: CASISRENTEAFF.

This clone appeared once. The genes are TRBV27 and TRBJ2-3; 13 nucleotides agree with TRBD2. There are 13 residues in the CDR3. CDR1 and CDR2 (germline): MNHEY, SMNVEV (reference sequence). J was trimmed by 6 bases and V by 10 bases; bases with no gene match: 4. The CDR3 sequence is CATRGLAGDTQYF. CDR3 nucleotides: TGTGCCACCAGGGGACTAGCGGGGGATACGCAGTATTTT.

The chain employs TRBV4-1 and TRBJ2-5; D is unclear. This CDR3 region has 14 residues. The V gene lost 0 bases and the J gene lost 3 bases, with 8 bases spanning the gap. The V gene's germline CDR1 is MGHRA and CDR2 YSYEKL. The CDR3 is CASSQDPEKETQYF. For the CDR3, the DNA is TGCGCCAGCAGCCAAGATCCCGAAAAAGAGACCCAGTACTTC.